The subject of this entry is one T cell receptor (beta chain). No antigen is known for it. No qualities accompany the bases; no much larger clone lies one base away. V sheds 4 bases and J sheds 0 bases, leaving 12 bases between their ends. The CDR3, cysteine through phenylalanine, is 15 amino acids long. Here the CDR3 DNA is all that survives: 45 bases in frame from base 1. According to the germline V gene, CDR1 reads ENHRY and CDR2 reads SYGVKD. TCRbeta CDR3 regions were amplified from genomic DNA by means of the immunoSEQ Assay, a bias-controlled multiplex PCR. Regarding the original processing steps: The number of nucleated cells in each sample was estimated by amplification of reference gene primers within the assay. Sequence reads were collapsed and filtered to measure the absolute abundance of every unique TCRbeta CDR3 rearrangement. For each sample, productive Simpson clonality was calculated as the square root of Simpson's diversity index across productive rearrangements. The table comes from immuneACCESS by way of TCRdb, which keeps in-frame sequences with V and J called. Part of the clones is missing from these tables; in studies checked, under half for an unresolved V gene and the rest for unknown reasons. That table gives V, J and clone size, and the DNA gave D and trimming. The table for this sample lists around 200,000 clones; about 86% of them were counted only once. The biggest ten clones account for about 2.7% of the sample.

The data were obtained in a study of blood T cell repertoires in COVID-19 (dated by TCRdb to about 2020). Context from the whole study: The collaborator samples originated in the United States, Italy and Spain and spanned the acute and convalescent phases of COVID-19. The material from the prospective study consisted of cDNA or gDNA derived from T cells, B-cell-depleted T cells, or PBMCs. Subjects who had been exposed to COVID-19, were actively infected with it, or had recovered from it provided the deeply sampled blood TCRbeta repertoires that made up the dataset. Samples were obtained from the ongoing ImmuneRACE study (first 160 participants) and from approximately 1,200 subjects provided by 6 global collaborators. The repertoires were released in a freely available public database intended as a resource for research on the immune response to SARS-CoV-2. Sample metadata almost always included a de-identified subject ID, COVID-19 status, age in years and sex. Where HLA class I and class II types were available, the types were taken from metadata supplied by the sample provider, not from assay-based typing.

Whole blood was collected in K2EDTA tubes by collaborating institutions according to the institutions' own protocols. For TCRbeta analysis, collaborators shipped samples in one of three forms: frozen whole blood, isolated PBMCs, or DNA extracted from either of those sample types. Results and caveats for the whole study, not just this receptor: The amount of clinical and demographic metadata varied by source and participant and was provided uncurated.

The chain is assembled from TRBV10-3 and TRBJ1-2; TRBD1 might be the D gene, on 6 matching bases. The sequenced material came from peripheral blood. The sequence came from a human donor with acute or convalescent COVID-19. The donor label of this sample is uncertain. The CDR3 region reads CAISGDRTSNYGYTF. The nucleotide sequence is given as TGTGCCATCAGTGGAGACAGGACCTCTAACTATGGCTACACCTTC.